This T cell receptor beta chain comes out of a study of cytomegalovirus exposure and HLA in healthy donors. V lost 4 bases and J lost 3; bases outside the gene matches: 15. Germline assignment: CDR1 SGHDT and CDR2 YYEEEE. The CDR3 extends over 18 amino acids. Both 60 Vbeta primers and 13 Jbeta primers went into the PCR. The assay was immunoSEQ multiplex PCR, and TCRdb's table has in-frame clones only and misses some. The sample has about 140,000 clones. The chain joins TRBV5-6 to TRBJ2-3; 9 positions match TRBD2. The sequence came from a young woman in good health and CMV-seronegative. The sequenced sample was PBMCs. CDR3 amino acids: CASSHPPGAGGETDTQYF. In nucleotides, the CDR3 is TGTGCCAGCAGCCACCCACCGGGAGCGGGAGGCGAGACAGATACGCAGTATTTT.